The text below deals with one TCR beta chain. CD45RO-negative, CCR7-selected cells formed the naive CD8 fraction, which excluded terminally differentiated effector memory CD45RA+ cells. The study drew its donors from healthy HIV-negative adults without recent acute infections or vaccinations. This sample stems from a study of shared clonotypes between healthy human individuals. Germline CDR1 and CDR2: SGHAT and FQNNGV. The length of the CDR3 is 15 residues. V gave up 5 bases and J gave up 1 base, with 13 bases separating them. Data came from immunoSEQ multiplex PCR; TCRdb stores just in-frame clones and leaves some out. Counted here are approximately 2,200,000 clones, about 93% occurring once; the ten biggest clones make up around 1.7%.

The sequenced material came from naive CD8+ T cells from PBMCs. This clonotype was obtained from a young man in good health. Some clones in this sample may be carry-over from other donors' samples. V and J are TRBV11-2 and TRBJ2-3; the D is unclear. This chain's CDR3 is CASSPLGGGTDTQYF. The CDR3 bases are TGTGCCAGCAGCCCCCTAGGCGGAGGCACAGATACGCAGTATTTT.